This entry describes one TCR beta chain. Its antigen is as yet unknown. The data stem from a study of cytomegalovirus exposure and HLA in healthy donors. As for the study in general: Both the 100 to 150 validation repertoires and the approximately 700 first-cohort repertoires used the same platform, as reported by a later analysis.

TCRdb's table, derived via immunoSEQ multiplex PCR, lists solely in-frame clones and lacks some. The sample includes approximately 97,000 clones, 90% to 95% of them seen just once. Overall study findings and caveats: Most TCR sequences proved rare, with some public TCRs found in many donors. Per published reports, the classifier diagnosed cytomegalovirus status with high specificity and sensitivity.

This CDR3 has 14 amino acids. V gave up 6 bases and J gave up 13 bases, with 25 bases separating them. CDR1 and CDR2 (germline): SGHTA, FQGNSA. This sequence was found in a woman younger than 45 in good health and CMV-seropositive. The sequencing sample was made of PBMCs. V gene TRBV7-2 combines with J gene TRBJ2-7; possible D gene TRBD1, 5 bases. The CDR3 loop is CASSPGPLDIVLYF. Written as DNA, the CDR3 is TGTGCCAGCAGTCCTGGACCTCTGGACATTGTTTTATACTTC.